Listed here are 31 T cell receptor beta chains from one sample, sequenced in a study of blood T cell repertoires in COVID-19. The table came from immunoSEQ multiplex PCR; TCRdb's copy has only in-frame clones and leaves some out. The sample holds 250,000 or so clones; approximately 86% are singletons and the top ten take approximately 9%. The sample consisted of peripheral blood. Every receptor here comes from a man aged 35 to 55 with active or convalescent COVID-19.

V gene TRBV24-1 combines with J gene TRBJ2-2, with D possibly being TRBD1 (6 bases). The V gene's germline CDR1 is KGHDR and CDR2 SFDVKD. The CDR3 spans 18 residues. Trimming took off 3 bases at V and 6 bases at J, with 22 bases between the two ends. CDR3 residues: CATSDLRPAGAISGELFF. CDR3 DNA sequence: TGTGCCACCAGTGATCTTCGCCCGGCAGGGGCGATATCCGGGGAGCTGTTTTTT.

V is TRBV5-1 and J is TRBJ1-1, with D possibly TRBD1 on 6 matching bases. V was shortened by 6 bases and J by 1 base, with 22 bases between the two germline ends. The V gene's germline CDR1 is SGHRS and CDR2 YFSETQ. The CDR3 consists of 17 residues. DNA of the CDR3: TGCGCCAGCATCCCACCCCAATCGACAGGACAGAACACTGAAGCTTTCTTT. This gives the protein CASIPPQSTGQNTEAFF.

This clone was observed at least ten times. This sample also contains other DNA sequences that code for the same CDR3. CDR3 loop: CASSSIGKGDRDNQPQHF. The CDR3 DNA reads TGTGCCAGCAGCTCGATTGGGAAAGGGGACAGGGACAATCAGCCCCAGCATTTT. This chain joins TRBV13 and TRBJ1-5; 9 bases line up with TRBD1. The germline V gene encodes CDR1 PRHDT and CDR2 FYEKMQ (reference sequence). V lost 4 bases and J lost 3; bases outside the gene matches: 13. The length of the CDR3 is 18 residues.

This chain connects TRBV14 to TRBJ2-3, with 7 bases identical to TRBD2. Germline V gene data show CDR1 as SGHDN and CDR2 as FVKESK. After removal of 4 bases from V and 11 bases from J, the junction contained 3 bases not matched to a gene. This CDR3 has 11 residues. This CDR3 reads CASSLAGLQYF. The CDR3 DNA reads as TGTGCCAGCAGCCTAGCGGGCTTGCAGTATTTT.

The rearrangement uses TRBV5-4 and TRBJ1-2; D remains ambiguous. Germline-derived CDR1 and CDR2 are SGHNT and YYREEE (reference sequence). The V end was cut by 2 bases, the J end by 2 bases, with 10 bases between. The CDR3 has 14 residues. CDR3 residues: CASSFGGRNYGYTF. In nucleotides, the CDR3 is TGTGCCAGCAGCTTTGGCGGTAGGAACTATGGCTACACCTTC.

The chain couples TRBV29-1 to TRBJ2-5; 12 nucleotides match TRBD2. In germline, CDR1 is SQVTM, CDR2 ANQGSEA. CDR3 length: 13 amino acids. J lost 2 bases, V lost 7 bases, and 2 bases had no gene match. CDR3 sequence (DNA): TGCAGCGGGGGGACTAGCGGGCAAGAGACCCAGTACTTC. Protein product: CSGGTSGQETQYF.

Here the CDR3 DNA reads TGTGCCAGCAACCAACAGGGTGGGTCTGACGAGCAGTACTTC. As protein: CASNQQGGSDEQYF. The V call is TRBV25-1, the J call TRBJ2-7, with a possible D match to TRBD1 (6 bases). Trimming cost V 7 bases and J 5 bases, with 18 bases left between them. CDR3 size: 14 residues. The V gene's germline CDR1 is MGHDK and CDR2 SYGVNS.

CDR3 region: CASSLGERVGYTF. CDR3 DNA: TGCGCCAGCAGCCTCGGGGAGAGGGTAGGCTACACCTTC. The chain combines TRBV4-1 with TRBJ1-2; D is unclear. The CDR3 contains 13 residues. Germline CDR1 MGHRA, CDR2 YSYEKL. Between the trimmed V and J ends, which lost 4 bases and 8 bases, there was a span of 14 bases.

The CDR3 sequence is CASSLLQGALGNEQFF. CDR3 nucleotides: TGCGCCAGCAGCTTATTACAGGGGGCTTTGGGCAATGAGCAGTTCTTC. V and J are TRBV5-1 and TRBJ2-1; 9 bases line up with TRBD1. The CDR3 is 16 amino acids. The germline gives CDR1 SGHRS, CDR2 YFSETQ. The V gene end was trimmed by 2 bases and the J gene end by 6 bases; junction bases not matched to a gene: 9.

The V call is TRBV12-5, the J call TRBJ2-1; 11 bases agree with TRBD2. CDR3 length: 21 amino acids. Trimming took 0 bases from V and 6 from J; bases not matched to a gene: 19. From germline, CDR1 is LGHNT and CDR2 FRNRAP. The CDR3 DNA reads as TGTGCTAGTGGTTTGGTGACCGTAAACCTTTTAGCGGGAGGGCCAATCAATGAGCAGTTCTTC. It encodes CASGLVTVNLLAGGPINEQFF.

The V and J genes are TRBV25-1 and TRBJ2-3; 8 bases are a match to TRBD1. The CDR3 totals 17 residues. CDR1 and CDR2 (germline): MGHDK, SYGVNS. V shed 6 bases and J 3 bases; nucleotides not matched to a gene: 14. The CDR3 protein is CASSGRTGRNPTDTQYF. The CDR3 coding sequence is TGTGCCAGCAGCGGACGGACAGGGCGGAATCCGACAGATACGCAGTATTTT.

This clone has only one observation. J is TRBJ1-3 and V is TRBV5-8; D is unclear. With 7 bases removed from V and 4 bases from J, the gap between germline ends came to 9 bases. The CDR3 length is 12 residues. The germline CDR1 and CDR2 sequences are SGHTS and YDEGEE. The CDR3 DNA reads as TGTGCCAGCTCCGGTCCGGGAAACACCATATATTTT. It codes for CASSGPGNTIYF.

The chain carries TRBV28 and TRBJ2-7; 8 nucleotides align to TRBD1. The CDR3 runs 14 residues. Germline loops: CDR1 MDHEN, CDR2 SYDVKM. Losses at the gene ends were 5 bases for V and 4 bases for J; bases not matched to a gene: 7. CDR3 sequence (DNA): TGTGCCAGCAGTGTCTTGACAGGGGATTACGAGCAGTACTTC. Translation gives CASSVLTGDYEQYF. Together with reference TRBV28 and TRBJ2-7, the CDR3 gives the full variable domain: DVKVTQSSRYLVKRTGEKVFLECVQDMDHENMFWYRQDPGLGLRLIYFSYDVKMKEKGDIPEGYSVSREKKERFSLILESASTNQTSMYLCASSVLTGDYEQYFGPGTRLTVT.

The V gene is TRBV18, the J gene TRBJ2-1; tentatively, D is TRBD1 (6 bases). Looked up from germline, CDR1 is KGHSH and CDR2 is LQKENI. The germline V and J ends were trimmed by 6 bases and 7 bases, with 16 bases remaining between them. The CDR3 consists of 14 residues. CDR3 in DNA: TGTGCCAGCTCCCCCAGCACACAGGGAAATGAGCAGTTCTTC. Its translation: CASSPSTQGNEQFF. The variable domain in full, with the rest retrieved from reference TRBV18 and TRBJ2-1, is NAGVMQNPRHLVRRRGQEARLRCSPMKGHSHVYWYRQLPEEGLKFMVYLQKENIIDESGMPKERFSAEFPKEGPSILRIQQVVRGDSAAYFCASSPSTQGNEQFFGPGTRLTVL.

CDR3 sequence reads: CASSGTGATNEKLFF. For the CDR3, the DNA is TGCGCCAGCAGCGGAACAGGTGCAACTAATGAAAAACTGTTTTTT. This sequence joins TRBV5-1 and TRBJ1-4, with D perhaps TRBD1 (5 bases). Looked up from germline, CDR1 is SGHRS and CDR2 is YFSETQ. V lost 4 bases to trimming and J lost 0 bases, with 10 bases between them. This CDR3 has 15 residues.

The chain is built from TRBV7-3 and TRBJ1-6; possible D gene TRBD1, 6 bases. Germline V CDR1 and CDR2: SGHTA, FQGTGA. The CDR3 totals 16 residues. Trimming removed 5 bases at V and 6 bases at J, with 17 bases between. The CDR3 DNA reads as TGTGCCAGCAGCCAACTCCCACAGGGAAGTAATTCACCCCTCCACTTT. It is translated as CASSQLPQGSNSPLHF. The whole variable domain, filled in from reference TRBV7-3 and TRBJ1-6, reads GAGVSQTPSNKVTEKGKYVELRCDPISGHTALYWYRQSLGQGPEFLIYFQGTGAADDSGLPNDRFFAVRPEGSVSTLKIQRTERGDSAVYLCASSQLPQGSNSPLHFGNGTRLTVT.

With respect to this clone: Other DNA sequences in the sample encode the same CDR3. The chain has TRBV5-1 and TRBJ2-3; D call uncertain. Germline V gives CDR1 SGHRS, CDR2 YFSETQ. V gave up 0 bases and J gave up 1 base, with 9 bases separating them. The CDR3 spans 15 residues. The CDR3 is CASSLAGDGTDTQYF. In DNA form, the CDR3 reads TGCGCCAGCAGCTTGGCCGGAGATGGCACAGATACGCAGTATTTT.

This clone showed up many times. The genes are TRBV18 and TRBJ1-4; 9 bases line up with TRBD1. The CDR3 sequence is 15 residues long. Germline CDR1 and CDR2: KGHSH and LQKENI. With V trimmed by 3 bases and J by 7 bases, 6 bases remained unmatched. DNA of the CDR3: TGTGCCAGCTCACCCTCCGGGACAGGGCGTGAAAAACTGTTTTTT. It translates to CASSPSGTGREKLFF.

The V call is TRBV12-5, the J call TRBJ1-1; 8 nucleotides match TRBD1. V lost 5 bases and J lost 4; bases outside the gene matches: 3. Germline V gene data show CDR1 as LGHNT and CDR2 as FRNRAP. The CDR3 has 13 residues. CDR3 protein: CASGTGGFTEAFF. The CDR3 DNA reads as TGTGCTAGTGGTACAGGGGGTTTCACTGAAGCTTTCTTT. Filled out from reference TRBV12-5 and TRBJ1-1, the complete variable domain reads DARVTQTPRHKVTEMGQEVTMRCQPILGHNTVFWYRQTMMQGLELLAYFRNRAPLDDSGMPKDRFSAEMPDATLATLKIQPSEPRDSAVYFCASGTGGFTEAFFGQGTRLTVV.

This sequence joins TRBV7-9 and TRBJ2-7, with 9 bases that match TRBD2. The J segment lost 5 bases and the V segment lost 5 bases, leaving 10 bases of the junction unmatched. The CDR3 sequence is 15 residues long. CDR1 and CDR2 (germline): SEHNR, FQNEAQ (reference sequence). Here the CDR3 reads CASSPGVAGANEQYF. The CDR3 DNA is TGTGCCAGCAGCCCAGGGGTAGCGGGAGCCAACGAGCAGTACTTC.

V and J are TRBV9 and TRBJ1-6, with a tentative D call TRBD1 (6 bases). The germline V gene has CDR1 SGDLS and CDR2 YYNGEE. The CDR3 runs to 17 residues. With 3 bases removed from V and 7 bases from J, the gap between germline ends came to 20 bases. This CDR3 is CASSASPTGTNNSPLHF. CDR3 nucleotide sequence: TGTGCCAGCAGCGCGTCCCCGACCGGGACAAACAATTCACCCCTCCACTTT.

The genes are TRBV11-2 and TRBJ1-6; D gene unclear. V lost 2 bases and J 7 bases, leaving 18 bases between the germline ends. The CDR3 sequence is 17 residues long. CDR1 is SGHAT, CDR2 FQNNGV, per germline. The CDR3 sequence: CASSLRWVSTINSPLHF. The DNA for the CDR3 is TGTGCCAGCAGCTTACGTTGGGTCTCCACTATCAATTCACCCCTCCACTTT.

CDR3 nucleotides: TGTGCCAGCAGCCTTGGACAGGAAAACATTCAGTACTTC. Protein product: CASSLGQENIQYF. This rearrangement joins TRBV7-9 to TRBJ2-4, with 7 positions matching TRBD1. This CDR3 is built from 13 residues. V trimming: 5 bases; J trimming: 5 bases; junction bases outside the gene matches: 3. Germline CDR1 and CDR2: SEHNR and FQNEAQ (reference sequence).

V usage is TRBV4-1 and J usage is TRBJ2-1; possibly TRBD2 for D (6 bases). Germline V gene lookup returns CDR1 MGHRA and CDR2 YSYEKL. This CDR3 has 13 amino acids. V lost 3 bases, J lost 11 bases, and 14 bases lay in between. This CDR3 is CASSHPGLQKQFF. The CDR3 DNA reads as TGCGCCAGCAGCCACCCGGGACTCCAAAAGCAGTTCTTC.

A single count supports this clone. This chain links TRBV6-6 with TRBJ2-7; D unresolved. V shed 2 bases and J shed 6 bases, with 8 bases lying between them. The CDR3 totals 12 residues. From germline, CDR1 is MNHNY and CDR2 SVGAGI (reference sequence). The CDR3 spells CASSYGPSEQYF. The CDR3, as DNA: TGTGCCAGCAGTTACGGCCCCTCCGAGCAGTACTTC.

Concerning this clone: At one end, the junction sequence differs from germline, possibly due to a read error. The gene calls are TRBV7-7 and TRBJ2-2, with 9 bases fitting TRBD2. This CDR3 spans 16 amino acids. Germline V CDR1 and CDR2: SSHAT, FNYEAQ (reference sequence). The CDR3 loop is CASSPRVAGDTGELFF. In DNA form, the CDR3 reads TGTGCTAGCAGTCCCCGGGTAGCGGGAGACACCGGGGAGCTGTTTTTT.

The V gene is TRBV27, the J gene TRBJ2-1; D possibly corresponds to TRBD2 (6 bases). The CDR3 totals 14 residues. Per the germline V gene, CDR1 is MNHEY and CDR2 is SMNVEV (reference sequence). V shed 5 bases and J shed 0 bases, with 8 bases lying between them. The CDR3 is CASSHGSSYNEQFF. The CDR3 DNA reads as TGTGCCAGCAGTCACGGGAGCTCCTACAATGAGCAGTTCTTC.

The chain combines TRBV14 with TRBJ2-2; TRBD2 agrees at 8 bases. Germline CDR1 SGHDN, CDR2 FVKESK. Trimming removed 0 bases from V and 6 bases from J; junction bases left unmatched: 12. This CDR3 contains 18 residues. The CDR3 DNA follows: TGTGCCAGCAGCCAAGATCAGGGGACCTGGCGGGGGGCCGGGGAGCTGTTTTTT. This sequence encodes CASSQDQGTWRGAGELFF.

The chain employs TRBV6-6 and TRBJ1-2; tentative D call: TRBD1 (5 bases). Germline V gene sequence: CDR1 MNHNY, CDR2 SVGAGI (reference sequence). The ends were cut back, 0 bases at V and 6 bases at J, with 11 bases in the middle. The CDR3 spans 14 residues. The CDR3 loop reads CASSYSRQQDGYTF. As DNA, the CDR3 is TGTGCCAGCAGTTACTCGAGACAGCAAGATGGCTACACCTTC.

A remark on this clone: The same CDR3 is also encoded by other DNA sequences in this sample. The CDR3 reads CASSLDRGHEQYF. Here the CDR3 DNA reads TGTGCCAGCAGCTTGGACAGGGGCCACGAGCAGTACTTC. The rearrangement links TRBV5-4 to TRBJ2-7; 7 bases are shared with TRBD1. Losses at the gene ends were 0 bases for V and 5 bases for J; bases not matched to a gene: 2. Germline V gene lookup returns CDR1 SGHNT and CDR2 YYREEE (reference sequence). This CDR3 has 13 amino acids.

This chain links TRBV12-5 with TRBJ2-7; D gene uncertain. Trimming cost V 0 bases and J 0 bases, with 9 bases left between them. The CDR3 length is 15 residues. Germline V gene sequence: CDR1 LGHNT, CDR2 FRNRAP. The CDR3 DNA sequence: TGTGCTAGTGGTTTGGTTGTTGGCGGCTCCTACGAGCAGTACTTC. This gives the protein CASGLVVGGSYEQYF.